This TCR beta chain was sequenced during a study of blood T cell repertoires in COVID-19. The length of the CDR3 is 13 residues. As processed by the authors: The authors estimated nucleated cell counts from reference gene primer amplification. The repertoire was sequenced with immunoSEQ multiplex PCR; TCRdb's copy has only in-frame clones and lacks some. Clone size and the V and J calls come from that table; the DNA yielded D and trimming. The sample includes around 500,000 clones, around nine tenths seen only once; the top ten take under 9.5%. Only one count was recorded for this clone. The V and J genes are TRBV21-1 and TRBJ2-1; the table's TRBD2 call for D was not verified on the DNA. TRBV21-1 is a recognized pseudogene. Sequencing was performed on PBMCs or T cells enriched from blood (not recorded which). This TCR came from a woman in her fifties or sixties who had recovered from COVID-19. The CDR3 DNA is TGTGCCAGCAGCAAATCGGTAAAGAATGAGCAGTTCTTC. Encoded protein: CASSKSVKNEQFF.